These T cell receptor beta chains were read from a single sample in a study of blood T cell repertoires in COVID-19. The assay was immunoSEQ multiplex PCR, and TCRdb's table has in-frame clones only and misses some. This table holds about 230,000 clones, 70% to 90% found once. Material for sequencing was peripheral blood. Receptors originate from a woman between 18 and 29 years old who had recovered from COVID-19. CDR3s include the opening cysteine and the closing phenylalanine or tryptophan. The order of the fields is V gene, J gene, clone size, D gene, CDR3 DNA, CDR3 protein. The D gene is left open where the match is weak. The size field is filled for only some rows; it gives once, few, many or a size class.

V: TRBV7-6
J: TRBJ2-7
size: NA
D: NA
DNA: TGTGCCAGCAGCTTAATTGGGGCCGAGCAGTACTTC
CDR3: CASSLIGAEQYF

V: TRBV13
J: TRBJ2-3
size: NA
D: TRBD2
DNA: TGTGCCAGCAGACCCGGACTAGCGGGAGGGCCTAGCACAGATACGCAGTATTTT
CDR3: CASRPGLAGGPSTDTQYF

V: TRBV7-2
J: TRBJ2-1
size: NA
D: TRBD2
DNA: TGTGCCAGCAGCTTACCCCGGACTAGCGAATCCTACAATGAGCAGTTCTTC
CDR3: CASSLPRTSESYNEQFF

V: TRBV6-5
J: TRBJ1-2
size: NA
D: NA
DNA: TGTGCCAGCAGCCTATCCGACAGATACCTCTATGGCTACACCTTC
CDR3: CASSLSDRYLYGYTF

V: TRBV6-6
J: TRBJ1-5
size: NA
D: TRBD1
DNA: TGTGCCAGCAGCAATTTCCCCCCGGGACAGGGAATTAGGGCGAATCAGCCCCAGCATTTT
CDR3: CASSNFPPGQGIRANQPQHF

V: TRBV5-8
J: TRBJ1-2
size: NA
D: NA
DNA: TGTGCCAGCAGCTTGGAACCAGGGGCCAGAGCTGGCTACACCTTC
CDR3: CASSLEPGARAGYTF

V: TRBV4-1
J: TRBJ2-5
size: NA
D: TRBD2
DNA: TGCGCCAGCAGCCAAGGGGGCTTTCGGGCGGGAGTAACAGAGACCCAGTACTTC
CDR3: CASSQGGFRAGVTETQYF

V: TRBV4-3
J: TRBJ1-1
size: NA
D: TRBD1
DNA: TGCGCCAGCAGCCAAGAACCCCCAAGGACAGGGGGCACTGAAGCTTTCTTT
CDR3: CASSQEPPRTGGTEAFF

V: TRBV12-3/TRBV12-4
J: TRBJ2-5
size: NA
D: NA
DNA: TGTGCCAGCAGTCTCGCGGGGACCCAGTACTTC
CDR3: CASSLAGTQYF

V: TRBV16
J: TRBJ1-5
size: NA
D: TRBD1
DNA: TGTGCCAGCAGCCAAATACTGGGACAGGGCGGCGGGCAGCCCCAGCATTTT
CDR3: CASSQILGQGGGQPQHF

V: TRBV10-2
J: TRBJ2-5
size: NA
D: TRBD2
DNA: TGCGCCAGCAGTGAGTTAAGACTAGCGGGAGAGGAGACCCAGTACTTC
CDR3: CASSELRLAGEETQYF

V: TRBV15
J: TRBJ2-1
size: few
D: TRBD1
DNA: TGTGCCACCAGCCCGGACAGGATTGCCTACAATGAGCAGTTCTTC
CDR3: CATSPDRIAYNEQFF

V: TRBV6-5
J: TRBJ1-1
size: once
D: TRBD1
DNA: TGTGCCAGCAGTACGCTGACAGGGGGAGGCACTGAAGCTTTCTTT
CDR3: CASSTLTGGGTEAFF

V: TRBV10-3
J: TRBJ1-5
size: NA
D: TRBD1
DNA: TGTGCCATCAGTGAGGGACAGGGGGTTCAGCCCCAGCATTTT
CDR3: CAISEGQGVQPQHF

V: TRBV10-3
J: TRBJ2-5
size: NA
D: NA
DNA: TGTGCCATCAGGGCTGAAACCCAAGAGACCCAGTACTTC
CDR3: CAIRAETQETQYF

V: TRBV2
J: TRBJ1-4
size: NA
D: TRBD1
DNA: TGTGCCAGCGCCGGGACAGGGGTTGAAAAACTGTTTTTT
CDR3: CASAGTGVEKLFF

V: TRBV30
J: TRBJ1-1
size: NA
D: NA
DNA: TGTGCCTGCATCCGGGGGTTCACTGAAGCTTTCTTT
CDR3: CACIRGFTEAFF

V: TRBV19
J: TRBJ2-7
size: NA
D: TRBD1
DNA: TGTGCCAGTAGTCTGCAGGGGGCCTACGAGCAGTACTTC
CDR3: CASSLQGAYEQYF

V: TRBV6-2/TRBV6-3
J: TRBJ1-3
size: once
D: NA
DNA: TGTGCCAGCAGCGGAAAGACAGGATTCTCTGGAAACACCATATATTTT
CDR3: CASSGKTGFSGNTIYF

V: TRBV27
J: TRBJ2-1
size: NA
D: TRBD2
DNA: TGTGCCAGCAGTTTCTCGGCGGGAGGGCTTATTTCCAATGAGCAGTTCTTC
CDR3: CASSFSAGGLISNEQFF

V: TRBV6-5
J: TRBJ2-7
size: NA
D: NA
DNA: TGTGCCAGTGGACTAACGGGACAGTCCTACGAGCAGTACTTC
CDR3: CASGLTGQSYEQYF

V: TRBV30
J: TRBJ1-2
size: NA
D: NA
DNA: TGTGCCTCGCCCAGGAGGGCCCATGGCTACACCTTC
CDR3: CASPRRAHGYTF

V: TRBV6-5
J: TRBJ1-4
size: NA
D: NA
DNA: TGTGCCAGCAGTTACAGCCAGGGATCTGAAAAACTGTTTTTT
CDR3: CASSYSQGSEKLFF

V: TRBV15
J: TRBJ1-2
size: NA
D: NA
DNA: TGTGCCACCAGCGCCCGGGCAGGGGAATATGGCTACACCTTC
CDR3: CATSARAGEYGYTF

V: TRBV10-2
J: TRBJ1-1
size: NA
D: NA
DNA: TGCGCCAGCCACAGGGCCGAAACGAACACTGAAGCTTTCTTT
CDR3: CASHRAETNTEAFF

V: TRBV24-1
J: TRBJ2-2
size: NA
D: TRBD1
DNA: TGTGCCACCAGCGCCCGGGACAGAGGGTTCGGGGAGCTGTTTTTT
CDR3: CATSARDRGFGELFF

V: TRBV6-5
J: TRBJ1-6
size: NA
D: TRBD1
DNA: TGTGCCAGCAGACAGGGGTCCTATAATTCACCCCTCCACTTT
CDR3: CASRQGSYNSPLHF

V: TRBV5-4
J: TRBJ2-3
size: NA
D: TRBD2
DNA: TGTGCCAGCAGATACCGACTAGCCGATACGCAGTATTTT
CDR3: CASRYRLADTQYF

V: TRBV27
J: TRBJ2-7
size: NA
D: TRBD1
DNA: TGTGCCACGGGGACAGGGGGCTTACCCCTCTACGAGCAGTACTTC
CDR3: CATGTGGLPLYEQYF

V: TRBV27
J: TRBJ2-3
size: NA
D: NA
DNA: TGTGCCAGCAGCCGGACAGTATTGGAGACAGATACGCAGTATTTT
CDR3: CASSRTVLETDTQYF

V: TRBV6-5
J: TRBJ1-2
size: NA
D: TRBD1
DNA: TGTGCCAGCAGACTAACAGGGGACCCATCCTATGGCTACACCTTC
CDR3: CASRLTGDPSYGYTF

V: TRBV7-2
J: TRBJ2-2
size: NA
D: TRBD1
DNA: TGTGCCAGCAGCTTACTGGGACAGGGGAACACCGGGGAGCTGTTTTTT
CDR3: CASSLLGQGNTGELFF

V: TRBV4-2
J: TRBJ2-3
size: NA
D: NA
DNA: TGTGCCAGCAGCCAAGGCAGGGGACCAACAGATACGCAGTATTTT
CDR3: CASSQGRGPTDTQYF

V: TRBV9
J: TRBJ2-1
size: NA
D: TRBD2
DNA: TGTGCCAGCAGCCCCCTCCACGGGGGGAACAATGAGCAGTTCTTC
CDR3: CASSPLHGGNNEQFF

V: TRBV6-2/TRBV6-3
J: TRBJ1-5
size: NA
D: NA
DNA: TGTGCCAGCAGTTACATAGTGAATAGCAATCAGCCCCAGCATTTT
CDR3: CASSYIVNSNQPQHF

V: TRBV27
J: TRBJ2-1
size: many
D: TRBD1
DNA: TGTGCCAGCAGTTTAATTCAGGGGGCTGGAGAGCAGTTCTTC
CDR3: CASSLIQGAGEQFF

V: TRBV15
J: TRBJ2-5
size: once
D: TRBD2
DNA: TGTGCCACCAGCATCCAAAGGACTAGCGGGATGGGTGAGACCCAGTACTTC
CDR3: CATSIQRTSGMGETQYF

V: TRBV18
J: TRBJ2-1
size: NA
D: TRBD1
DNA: TGTGCCAGCTCACCGCCCGGGACAGGGGCCGGTGAGCAGTTCTTC
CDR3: CASSPPGTGAGEQFF

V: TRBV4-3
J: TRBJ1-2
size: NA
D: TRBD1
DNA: TGCGCCAGCAGCCTCGGGACAGAACTCGATGGCTACACCTTC
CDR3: CASSLGTELDGYTF

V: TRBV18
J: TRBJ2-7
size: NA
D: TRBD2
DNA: TGTGCCAGCTCACCTGGACTAGCAGCATACGAGCAGTACTTC
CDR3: CASSPGLAAYEQYF

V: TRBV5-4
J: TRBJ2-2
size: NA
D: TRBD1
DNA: TGTGCCAGCAGCTTACAGGGGACCGGGGAGCTGTTTTTT
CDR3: CASSLQGTGELFF

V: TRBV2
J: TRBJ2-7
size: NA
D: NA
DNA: TGTGCCAGCAGTGAATTCACGGGTAGCTCCTACGAGCAGTACTTC
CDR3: CASSEFTGSSYEQYF

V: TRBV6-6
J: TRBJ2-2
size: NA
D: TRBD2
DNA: TGTGCCAGCAGCCGGACTAGCGGGAGGGCATCTGGGGAGCTGTTTTTT
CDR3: CASSRTSGRASGELFF

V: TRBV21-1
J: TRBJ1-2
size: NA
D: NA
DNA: TGTGCCAGCGGCACAAGGGACACCAGTAACTATGGCTACACCTTC
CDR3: CASGTRDTSNYGYTF

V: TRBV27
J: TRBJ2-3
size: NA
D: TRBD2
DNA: TGTGCCAGCAGTTACAACCCTAGCGGGCCTAGCACAGATACGCAGTATTTT
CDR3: CASSYNPSGPSTDTQYF

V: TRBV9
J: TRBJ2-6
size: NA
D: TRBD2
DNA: TGTGCCAGCAGCGGCGCGGGGGGAAGCTCTGGGGCCAACGTCCTGACTTTC
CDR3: CASSGAGGSSGANVLTF

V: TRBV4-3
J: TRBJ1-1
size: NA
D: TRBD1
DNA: TGCGCCAGCAGCCAAGTGGTGGCACAGGGGGACACTGAAGCTTTCTTT
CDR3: CASSQVVAQGDTEAFF

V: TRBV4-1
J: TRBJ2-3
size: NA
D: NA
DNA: TGCGCCAGCAGCCAAGGAACGTCGGCGGACTCTAGCACAGATACGCAGTATTTT
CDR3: CASSQGTSADSSTDTQYF

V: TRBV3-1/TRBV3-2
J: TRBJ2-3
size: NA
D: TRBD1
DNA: TGTGCCACCACGGGTACCGGGACAGGGGGCTCAGATACGCAGTATTTT
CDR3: CATTGTGTGGSDTQYF

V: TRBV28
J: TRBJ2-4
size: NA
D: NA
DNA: TGTGCCAGCAGCCCCCCCACAGGGTGGCTCAAAAACATTCAGTACTTC
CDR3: CASSPPTGWLKNIQYF

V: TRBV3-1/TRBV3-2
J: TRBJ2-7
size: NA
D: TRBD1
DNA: TGTGCCAGCAGCCACACGTCGGGACAGGGTTACGAGCAGTACTTC
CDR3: CASSHTSGQGYEQYF

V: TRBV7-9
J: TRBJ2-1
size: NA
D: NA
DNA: TGTGCCAGCAGCTTACCCCCGACAGACAATGAGCAGTTCTTC
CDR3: CASSLPPTDNEQFF